This T cell receptor (beta chain) was sequenced for a study of blood T cell repertoires in COVID-19. Profiling relied on immunoSEQ multiplex PCR, and the TCRdb table lists in-frame clones only, not all of them. The repertoire holds some 250,000 clones, with approximately 83% as singletons. This CDR3 is built from 14 residues. The germline V and J ends were trimmed by 5 bases and 9 bases, with 17 bases remaining between them. Germline CDR1 is MNHEY and CDR2 is SVGEGT. Sequencing was carried out using peripheral blood. V is TRBV6-2 or TRBV6-3 and J is TRBJ2-1, with D perhaps matching TRBD2 (5 bases). The source is a woman aged 25-40 years who had recovered from COVID-19. CDR3 sequence reads: CASSASTSKLEQFF. CDR3 nucleotides: TGTGCCAGCAGTGCTAGTACTAGTAAGCTTGAGCAGTTCTTC.